A single sample is the source of the 10 T cell receptor beta chains below, sequenced in a study of monozygotic twins with inflammatory bowel disease. TCRdb reanalyzed the 5' RACE reads and collapses them to one entry per CDR3 protein, without DNA. This sample's table has some 200,000 distinct CDR3 sequences. The sequenced sample consisted of blood. Receptors were obtained from a human donor with ulcerative colitis or Crohn's disease, or a healthy co-twin of an affected twin (not recorded which).

The chain joins TRBV3-1 to TRBJ2-7; TCRdb's D call, TRBD1, is unchecked because there is no DNA. The CDR3 is 17 amino acids. CDR1 and CDR2 (germline): LGHDT, YNNKEL (reference sequence). CDR3 region: CASSQDRVPGETYEQYF.

The CDR3 reads CPSSVTGASTEQYF. The chain recombines TRBV9 with TRBJ2-7; the D call of TRBD1 rests on TCRdb alone, since no DNA is present to check it. Germline CDR1 is SGDLS and CDR2 is YYNGEE. The CDR3 is 14 amino acids. Combining the CDR3 with reference TRBV9 and TRBJ2-7 gives the whole variable domain DSGVTQTPKHLITATGQRVTLRCSPRSGDLSVYWYQQSLDQGLQFLIQYYNGEERAKGNILERFSAQQFPDLHSELNLSSLELGDSALYFCPSSVTGASTEQYFGPGTRLTVT.

The chain uses TRBV3-1 and TRBJ1-6; there is no DNA to check the TCRdb D call of TRBD1. The CDR3 sequence is 13 residues long. CDR1 and CDR2 from the germline V gene are LGHDT and YNNKEL (reference sequence). CDR3 loop: CASSHRENSPLHF.

The CDR3 is CATSSPDRVDGYTF. This chain uses TRBV15 with TRBJ1-2; TCRdb's D call of TRBD1 is untestable without DNA. The CDR3 has 14 amino acids. Germline V CDR1 and CDR2: LNHNV, YYDKDF (reference sequence).

The chain carries TRBV19 and TRBJ2-2; TCRdb's assignment of TRBD1 cannot be checked, as there is no DNA. Germline V lookup: CDR1 LNHDA, CDR2 SQIVND (reference sequence). CDR3 length equals 14 residues. The CDR3 here is CASKGQGSTGELFF.

V and J are TRBV12-3 or TRBV12-4 and TRBJ2-7; TCRdb picks TRBD1, but there is no DNA to check that call. The CDR3 extends over 15 amino acids. CDR3: CASSLVAGQSYEQYF.

The rearrangement links TRBV5-1 to TRBJ1-1; TCRdb's D call, TRBD1, is unchecked because there is no DNA. Germline CDR1 SGHRS, CDR2 YFSETQ. This CDR3 is 13 amino acids long. The CDR3 loop reads CASTQGEATEAFF.

V usage is TRBV5-6 and J usage is TRBJ2-3. The CDR3 is 14 amino acids. Per the germline V gene, CDR1 is SGHDT and CDR2 is YYEEEE. The CDR3 loop is CASRTVEVVNTQYF. Based on the CDR3 plus reference TRBV5-6 and TRBJ2-3, the full variable domain is DAGVTQSPTHLIKTRGQQVTLRCSPKSGHDTVSWYQQALGQGPQFIFQYYEEEERQRGNFPDRFSGHQFPNYSSELNVNALLLGDSALYLCASRTVEVVNTQYFGPGTRLTVL.

V gene TRBV7-8 combines with J gene TRBJ2-3; TCRdb selects TRBD2, and the lack of DNA leaves this call unchecked. The CDR3 sequence is 16 residues long. Germline CDR1 reads SGHVS; CDR2 reads FQNEAQ. CDR3 amino acids: CASSLGGGGASDTQYF. The full variable domain, with the rest looked up from reference TRBV7-8 and TRBJ2-3, is GAGVSQSPRYKVAKRGQDVALRCDPISGHVSLFWYQQALGQGPEFLTYFQNEAQLDKSGLPSDRFFAERPEGSVSTLKIQRTQQEDSAVYLCASSLGGGGASDTQYFGPGTRLTVL.

The chain is built from TRBV7-9 and TRBJ1-4. This CDR3 comprises 15 residues. CDR1 and CDR2 from the germline V gene are SEHNR and FQNEAQ (reference sequence). The CDR3 spells CASSLARQARGKLFF.